The T cell receptor beta chain under discussion was sequenced for a study of blood T cells in healthy people across ages. Study-wide context: There was about one barcoded beta molecule captured by template switching per two T cells.

A second roughly 6 to 11 cycle PCR used barcoded and J-beta primers. One entry per CDR3 protein results from TCRdb running MiXCR on the 5' RACE reads. The sample lists more than 1 million distinct CDR3 sequences, 35% to 50% occurring once. General study points: Observed TCR beta diversity per million T cells went down as age went up. This fall followed a roughly linear course with age.

Extraction of total RNA produced a minimum of 5.5 micrograms from each sample. Concerning this clonotype: As yet, its antigen is unknown.

The sequenced sample consisted of blood. The receptor was derived from a woman aged 60-70 years in good health.

In nucleotides, the CDR3 is TGCAGCGTCGACAGGGGGTCGGGGGAGCAGTACTTC. It encodes CSVDRGSGEQYF. The V call is TRBV29-1, the J call TRBJ2-5; TRBD1 matches at 9 bases. V lost 6 bases, J lost 11 bases, and 10 bases stayed unmatched. The germline gives CDR1 SQVTM, CDR2 ANQGSEA. The CDR3 sequence is 12 residues long.